These 28 T cell receptor beta chains share one sample of origin, sequenced in a study of yellow fever vaccine responses in identical twins. TCRdb independently ran MiXCR on the RT-PCR reads; one entry per CDR3 protein. This table holds 17,000 or so distinct CDR3 sequences, about 65% found once. The material was T cells from blood (PBMCs), unsorted or a sorted subset (not recorded which), obtained before or after yellow fever vaccination (not recorded which). The source is a young woman who received the yellow fever vaccine.

The chain has TRBV14 and TRBJ2-7; 8 bases fit TRBD2. With 3 bases clipped from V and 2 bases from J, the junction kept 9 bases outside the gene matches. This CDR3 contains 16 residues. Germline V gene data show CDR1 as SGHDN and CDR2 as FVKESK. CDR3 DNA: TGTGCCAGCAGCCAGGCAAAGCGGGAGAGACCCTACGAGCAGTACTTC. Translated, it gives CASSQAKRERPYEQYF.

The chain recombines TRBV4-2 with TRBJ2-5, with TRBD2 as a possible D gene (6 bases). V lost 3 bases, J lost 2 bases, and 10 bases lay in between. Germline V gene lookup returns CDR1 LGHNA and CDR2 YNFKEQ. The CDR3 totals 14 residues. This CDR3 is CASSQEGLQETQYF. The CDR3 DNA follows: TGTGCCAGCAGCCAGGAGGGACTGCAAGAGACCCAGTACTTC.

The CDR3 sequence: CATSGAQRTPYEQYV. The CDR3 DNA reads TGTGCCACCAGTGGAGCACAGCGCACCCCCTACGAGCAGTACGTC. V usage is TRBV24-1 and J usage is TRBJ2-7, with D uncertain. The CDR3 runs 15 residues. Trimming cost V 5 bases and J 2 bases, with 15 bases left between them. From germline, CDR1 is KGHDR and CDR2 SFDVKD.

J is TRBJ1-1 and V is TRBV13, with 8 bases lining up with TRBD1. CDR1 PRHDT and CDR2 FYEKMQ come from the germline V gene (reference sequence). This CDR3 has 13 residues. The junction had 6 bases not matched to a gene; V was cut back by 5 bases and J by 7 bases. The CDR3 protein is CASSVTGGDEAFF. The CDR3 region has the DNA TGTGCCAGCAGCGTCACAGGGGGAGATGAAGCTTTCTTT.

CDR3 loop: CASRYSGINTGELFF. Written as DNA, the CDR3 is TGTGCCAGCAGATACAGCGGAATCAACACCGGGGAGCTGTTTTTT. This chain uses TRBV13 with TRBJ2-2; D is perhaps TRBD2 (5 bases). The CDR3 loop spans 15 amino acids. The V end lost 6 bases, the J end lost 2 bases, and 13 bases lay between the germline ends. The germline V gene encodes CDR1 PRHDT and CDR2 FYEKMQ (reference sequence).

The chain couples TRBV13 to TRBJ2-1; unclear D gene. From germline, CDR1 is PRHDT and CDR2 FYEKMQ (reference sequence). CDR3 size: 12 residues. The V gene lost 5 bases and the J gene lost 8 bases, with 10 bases spanning the gap. This chain's CDR3 is CASSPVVDEQFF. CDR3 DNA sequence: TGTGCCAGCAGCCCGGTTGTGGATGAGCAGTTCTTC.

The CDR3 is CSARFVSNQPQHF. In DNA form, the CDR3 reads TGCAGTGCTAGATTTGTCAGCAATCAGCCCCAGCATTTT. The chain combines TRBV20-1 with TRBJ1-5; D not certain. This CDR3 is built from 13 residues. Germline CDR1 and CDR2: DFQATT and SNEGSKA (reference sequence). Trimming took off 2 bases at V and 1 base at J, with 6 bases between the two ends.

V is TRBV11-2 and J is TRBJ2-3; D may be TRBD1 (5 bases). Germline assignment: CDR1 SGHAT and CDR2 FQNNGV. V lost 5 bases to trimming and J lost 0 bases, with 12 bases between them. The CDR3 is 15 residues long. In DNA form, the CDR3 reads TGTGCCAGCAGCGAGACAGTAGCTAGCACAGATACGCAGTATTTT. Amino acids: CASSETVASTDTQYF. The entire variable domain, with the rest obtained from reference TRBV11-2 and TRBJ2-3, is as follows: EAGVAQSPRYKIIEKRQSVAFWCNPISGHATLYWYQQILGQGPKLLIQFQNNGVVDDSQLPKDRFSAERLKGVDSTLKIQPAKLEDSAVYLCASSETVASTDTQYFGPGTRLTVL.

V usage is TRBV3-1 and J usage is TRBJ1-1; the D is unclear. Trimming took off 1 base at V and 1 base at J, with 7 bases between the two ends. CDR1 LGHDT and CDR2 YNNKEL come from the germline V gene (reference sequence). The CDR3 is 14 residues long. This CDR3 is CASSQGQTNTEAFF. CDR3 sequence (DNA): TGTGCCAGCAGCCAAGGGCAGACGAACACTGAAGCTTTCTTT.

The chain carries TRBV11-2 and TRBJ2-3; 10 bases align to TRBD2. V lost 5 bases to trimming and J lost 1 base; unmatched junction nucleotides: 12. The CDR3 runs to 18 residues. Germline CDR1 is SGHAT and CDR2 is FQNNGV. The CDR3 coding sequence is TGTGCCAGCAGCCGGAGACCCGGGACTAGCGATCGCACAGATACGCAGTATTTT. Residues: CASSRRPGTSDRTDTQYF.

J is TRBJ2-7 and V is TRBV10-3, with TRBD2 matching over 7 bases. This CDR3 spans 16 amino acids. The germline V gene has CDR1 ENHRY and CDR2 SYGVKD. V lost 2 bases to trimming and J lost 2 bases; unmatched junction nucleotides: 9. The CDR3 is CAISEVGSGDAYEQYF. As DNA, the CDR3 is TGTGCCATCAGTGAGGTGGGGAGCGGGGATGCCTACGAGCAGTACTTC.

CDR3: CASSKGQSSYEQYV. The CDR3 DNA reads TGTGCCAGCTCAAAGGGACAGAGCTCCTACGAGCAGTACGTC. V is TRBV18 and J is TRBJ2-7, with TRBD1 matching over 7 bases. The germline CDR1 and CDR2 sequences are KGHSH and LQKENI. The ends lost 5 bases at V and 0 bases at J; junction bases unmatched: 4. The CDR3 covers 14 residues.

V usage is TRBV29-1 and J usage is TRBJ2-7; a possible D gene is TRBD2 (6 bases). Germline V lookup: CDR1 SQVTM, CDR2 ANQGSEA. The CDR3 has 12 amino acids. The germline V and J ends were trimmed by 6 bases and 6 bases, with 15 bases remaining between them. The CDR3 spells CSVRGVWGEQYF. The CDR3 DNA reads TGCAGCGTGCGGGGCGTCTGGGGCGAGCAGTACTTC.

The V gene is TRBV27, the J gene TRBJ2-2, with a weak D call TRBD1 (7 bases). Germline loops: CDR1 MNHEY, CDR2 SMNVEV (reference sequence). Trimming removed 7 bases from V and 5 bases from J, with 17 bases in between. This CDR3 region has 15 residues. The CDR3 sequence: CASTRGGAGTGELFF. The DNA of the CDR3 is TGTGCCAGCACCCGAGGGGGCGCGGGAACCGGGGAGCTGTTTTTT.

The table lists this clonotype with a few counts. For the CDR3, the DNA is TGTGCCAGCAGCCAATGGGACAGGGGAGCGGCAGATACGCAGTATTTT. This translates into CASSQWDRGAADTQYF. The rearrangement links TRBV3-1 to TRBJ2-3, with 10 bases aligning to TRBD1. Germline V gene sequence: CDR1 LGHDT, CDR2 YNNKEL (reference sequence). After removal of 2 bases from V and 4 bases from J, the junction contained 6 bases not matched to a gene. The CDR3 loop spans 16 amino acids.

The chain has TRBV2 and TRBJ2-1; 15 nucleotides line up with TRBD2. CDR1 is SNHLY, CDR2 FYNNEI, per germline. With V trimmed by 5 bases and J by 4 bases, 9 bases remained unmatched. This CDR3 is built from 18 residues. This chain's CDR3 is CASSRTSGRARSYNEQFF. CDR3 DNA sequence: TGTGCCAGCAGTAGGACTAGCGGGAGGGCCAGGTCGTACAATGAGCAGTTCTTC.

The rearrangement joins TRBV9 to TRBJ2-7; a weak D match, TRBD2 (6 bases). The CDR3 loop spans 13 amino acids. V dropped 3 bases and J dropped 7 bases, with 14 bases sitting between them. Germline V gives CDR1 SGDLS, CDR2 YYNGEE. This CDR3 is CASSARPGGEQYF. The CDR3, as DNA: TGTGCCAGCAGCGCCCGACCTGGGGGGGAGCAGTACTTC.

As DNA, the CDR3 is TGTGCCAGCAGTTTGAGGACTAGCGGGGTCCCCTACAATGAGCAGTTCTTC. Protein product: CASSLRTSGVPYNEQFF. The rearrangement joins TRBV6-9 to TRBJ2-1; TRBD2 aligns across 12 bases. This CDR3 is 17 amino acids long. Trimming cost V 4 bases and J 2 bases; bases outside gene matches: 6. CDR1 and CDR2 from the germline V gene are MNHGY and SVAAGI.

The chain is built from TRBV27 and TRBJ2-5; D uncertain. Trimming stripped 1 base from V and 5 bases from J, with 8 bases between. CDR1 is MNHEY and CDR2 is SMNVEV in the germline V gene (reference sequence). CDR3 length: 13 amino acids. CDR3: CASSLFFRETQYF. The CDR3 nucleotides are TGTGCCAGCAGTTTATTCTTTCGGGAGACCCAGTACTTC.

J is TRBJ2-1 and V is TRBV2; TRBD2 agrees at 9 bases. This CDR3 contains 18 residues. Germline assignment: CDR1 SNHLY and CDR2 FYNNEI. J was trimmed by 1 base and V by 3 bases; bases with no gene match: 10. The DNA for the CDR3 is TGTGCCAGCAGTGAGCTAGCGGGGACTCGATCTTCCTACAATGAGCAGTTCTTC. Protein sequence: CASSELAGTRSSYNEQFF.

This clonotype was observed a handful of times. The chain couples TRBV20-1 to TRBJ2-7, with D maybe TRBD2 (6 bases). Germline loops: CDR1 DFQATT, CDR2 SNEGSKA (reference sequence). The CDR3 is made up of 13 amino acids. V shed 1 base and J shed 3 bases, with 10 bases lying between them. For the CDR3, the DNA is TGCAGTGCTAGAGTGCACGGGGGCTACGAGCAGTACTTC. It encodes CSARVHGGYEQYF.

This clonotype has just a few counts. The chain links TRBV7-2 to TRBJ2-1, with D possibly being TRBD2 (6 bases). The CDR3 runs to 13 residues. Trimming removed 0 bases from V and 6 bases from J, with 6 bases in between. Germline CDR1 and CDR2: SGHTA and FQGNSA. The CDR3 DNA reads TGTGCCAGCAGCTTAGCGGGGGGCAATGAGCAGTTCTTC. Encoded protein: CASSLAGGNEQFF.

The chain is built from TRBV10-3 and TRBJ2-5; no clear D gene. The length of the CDR3 is 12 residues. Germline CDR1 and CDR2: ENHRY and SYGVKD. With 3 bases removed from V and 5 bases from J, the gap between germline ends came to 7 bases. This chain's CDR3 is CAISDKEETQYF. As DNA, the CDR3 is TGTGCCATCAGTGATAAGGAGGAGACCCAGTACTTC.

The rearrangement links TRBV7-9 to TRBJ1-2; the D is unclear. The CDR3 totals 12 residues. Per the germline V gene, CDR1 is SEHNR and CDR2 is FQNEAQ (reference sequence). V was clipped by 1 base and J by 10 bases, with 10 bases between them. The CDR3 loop is CASSLGSNDYTF. CDR3 in DNA: TGTGCCAGCAGCTTAGGGTCCAATGACTACACCTTC. Based on the CDR3 plus reference TRBV7-9 and TRBJ1-2, the full variable domain is DTGVSQNPRHKITKRGQNVTFRCDPISEHNRLYWYRQTLGQGPEFLTYFQNEAQLEKSRLLSDRFSAERPKGSFSTLEIQRTEQGDSAMYLCASSLGSNDYTFGSGTRLTVV.

V gene TRBV18 combines with J gene TRBJ2-1, with D tentatively TRBD1 (5 bases). This CDR3 is built from 15 residues. V shed 2 bases and J shed 2 bases, with 10 bases lying between them. Germline CDR1 reads KGHSH; CDR2 reads LQKENI. The CDR3 protein is CASSPGARTYNEQFF. Here the CDR3 DNA reads TGTGCCAGCTCACCAGGGGCCAGAACCTACAATGAGCAGTTCTTC.

J is TRBJ2-7 and V is TRBV5-1, with TRBD2 matching over 7 bases. Germline CDR1 and CDR2: SGHRS and YFSETQ. This CDR3 has 15 amino acids. V was clipped by 4 bases and J by 4 bases; unmatched bases: 11. The DNA of the CDR3 is TGCGCCAGCAGCAAGGGCTTTGCGGGAGAGTACGAGCAGTACTTC. Protein sequence: CASSKGFAGEYEQYF.

The genes are TRBV29-1 and TRBJ1-5; 7 bases agree with TRBD1. The germline V gene has CDR1 SQVTM and CDR2 ANQGSEA. Trimming at V came to 4 bases and at J to 3 bases, leaving 9 bases not matched to a gene. This CDR3 contains 15 residues. CDR3 DNA: TGCAGCGTTGTATGGGGTGACAGGGCCAATCAGCCCCAGCATTTT. Its protein is CSVVWGDRANQPQHF. Filled out from reference TRBV29-1 and TRBJ1-5, the complete variable domain reads SAVISQKPSRDICQRGTSLTIQCQVDSQVTMMFWYRQQPGQSLTLIATANQGSEATYESGFVIDKFPISRPNLTFSTLTVSNMSPEDSSIYLCSVVWGDRANQPQHFGDGTRLSIL.

The chain links TRBV4-1 to TRBJ1-1; perhaps TRBD1 as D (6 bases). Germline-derived CDR1 and CDR2 are MGHRA and YSYEKL. V gave up 4 bases and J gave up 3 bases, with 12 bases separating them. This CDR3 comprises 14 residues. The CDR3 coding sequence is TGCGCCAGCAGCCTAACAGGGTATCACACTGAAGCTTTCTTT. This sequence encodes CASSLTGYHTEAFF.